Only a few counts were recorded for the clone carrying this TCR beta chain. Antigen specificity is unknown. V gave up 5 bases and J gave up 5 bases, with 18 bases separating them. The germline CDR1 and CDR2 sequences are SGHTA and FQGNSA. The CDR3 has 15 amino acids. Expressed TCRB transcripts were sequenced after all isolated RNA was converted to cDNA. The method was immunoSEQ multiplex PCR; TCRdb's version includes in-frame clones alone and lacks a portion of them. This sample yields 450,000 to 550,000 clones, of which roughly 30% are seen a single time; about 0.065% belongs to the top ten. These data originate in a study of beta chain features in type 1 diabetes. About the research overall: Patients did not differ from healthy donors in age, gender or cell yield.

Study-level findings and limits: Patients showed naive, central memory and Treg TCRB repertoires that appeared more similar than those of healthy donors. Type 1 diabetes patients showed fewer insertions and more deletions at VDJ junctions.

Sort purity for all populations was recorded as exceeding 98%. The chain recombines TRBV7-2 with TRBJ2-5; the D gene is possibly TRBD2 (7 bases). Sequencing input: naive CD4+ T cells from blood. The origin of this receptor is a young man in good health. CDR3 sequence reads: CASSPGGRVDETQYF. CDR3 nucleotides: TGTGCCAGCAGCCCGGGGGGCAGGGTAGATGAGACCCAGTACTTC.